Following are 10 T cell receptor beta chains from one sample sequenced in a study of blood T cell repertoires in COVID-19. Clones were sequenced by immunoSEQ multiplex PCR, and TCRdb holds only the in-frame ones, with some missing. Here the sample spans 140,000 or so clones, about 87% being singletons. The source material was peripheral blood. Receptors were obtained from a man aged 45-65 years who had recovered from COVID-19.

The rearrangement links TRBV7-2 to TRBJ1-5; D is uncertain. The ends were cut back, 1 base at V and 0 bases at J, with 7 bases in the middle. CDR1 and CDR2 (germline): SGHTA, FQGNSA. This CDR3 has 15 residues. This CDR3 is CASSLDGISNQPQHF. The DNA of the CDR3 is TGTGCCAGCAGCTTAGACGGTATTAGCAATCAGCCCCAGCATTTT.

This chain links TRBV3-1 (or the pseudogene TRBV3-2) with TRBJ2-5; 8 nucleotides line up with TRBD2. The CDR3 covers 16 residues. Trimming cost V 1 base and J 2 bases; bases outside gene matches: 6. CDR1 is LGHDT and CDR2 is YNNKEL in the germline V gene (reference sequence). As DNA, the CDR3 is TGTGCCAGCAGCCAAGTATTCACTAGCGGTCAAGAGACCCAGTACTTC. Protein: CASSQVFTSGQETQYF.

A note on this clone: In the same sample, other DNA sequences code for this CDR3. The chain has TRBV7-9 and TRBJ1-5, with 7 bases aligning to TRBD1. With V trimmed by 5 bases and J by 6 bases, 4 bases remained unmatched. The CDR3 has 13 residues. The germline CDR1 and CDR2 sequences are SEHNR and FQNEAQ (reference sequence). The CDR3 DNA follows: TGTGCCAGCAGCGAGCCAGGGGGTCAGCCCCAGCATTTT. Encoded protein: CASSEPGGQPQHF. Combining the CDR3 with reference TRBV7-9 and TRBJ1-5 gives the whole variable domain DTGVSQNPRHKITKRGQNVTFRCDPISEHNRLYWYRQTLGQGPEFLTYFQNEAQLEKSRLLSDRFSAERPKGSFSTLEIQRTEQGDSAMYLCASSEPGGQPQHFGDGTRLSIL.

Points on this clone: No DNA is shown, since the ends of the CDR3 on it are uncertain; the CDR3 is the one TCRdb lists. The CDR3 here is CASSFAPAGDQETQYF. The chain uses TRBV5-1 and TRBJ2-5; TRBD2, the table's D call, was not compared with the DNA. The CDR3 extends over 16 residues, inclusive of both ends. Per the germline V gene, CDR1 is SGHRS and CDR2 is YFSETQ.

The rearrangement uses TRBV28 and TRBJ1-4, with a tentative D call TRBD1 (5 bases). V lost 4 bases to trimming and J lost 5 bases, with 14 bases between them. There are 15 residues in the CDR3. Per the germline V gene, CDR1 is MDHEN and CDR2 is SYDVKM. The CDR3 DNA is TGTGCCAGCAGTTCCCCTGGGGGAGGAAATGAAAAACTGTTTTTT. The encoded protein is CASSSPGGGNEKLFF.

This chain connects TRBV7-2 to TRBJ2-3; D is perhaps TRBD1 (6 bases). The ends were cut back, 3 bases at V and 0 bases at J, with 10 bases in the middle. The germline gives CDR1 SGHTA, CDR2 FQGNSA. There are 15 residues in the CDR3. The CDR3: CASSLNRVSTDTQYF. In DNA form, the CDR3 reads TGTGCCAGCAGCTTGAACAGGGTTAGCACAGATACGCAGTATTTT.

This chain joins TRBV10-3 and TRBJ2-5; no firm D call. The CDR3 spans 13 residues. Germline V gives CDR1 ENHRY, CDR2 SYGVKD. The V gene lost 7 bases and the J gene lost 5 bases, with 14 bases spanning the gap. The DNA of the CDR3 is TGTGCCATCACTCCGGGTCTGGAGGAGACCCAGTACTTC. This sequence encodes CAITPGLEETQYF.

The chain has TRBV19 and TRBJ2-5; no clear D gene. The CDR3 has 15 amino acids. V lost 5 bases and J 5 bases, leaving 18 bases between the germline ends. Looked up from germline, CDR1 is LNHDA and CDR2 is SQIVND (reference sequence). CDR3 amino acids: CASSPQSVARETQYF. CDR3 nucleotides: TGTGCCAGTAGTCCCCAATCGGTAGCAAGGGAGACCCAGTACTTC.

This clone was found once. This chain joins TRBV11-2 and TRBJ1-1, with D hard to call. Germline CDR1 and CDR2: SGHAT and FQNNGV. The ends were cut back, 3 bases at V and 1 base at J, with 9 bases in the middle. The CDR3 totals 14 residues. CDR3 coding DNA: TGTGCCAGCAGCTTGACGGGAGGGAACACTGAAGCTTTCTTT. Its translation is CASSLTGGNTEAFF.

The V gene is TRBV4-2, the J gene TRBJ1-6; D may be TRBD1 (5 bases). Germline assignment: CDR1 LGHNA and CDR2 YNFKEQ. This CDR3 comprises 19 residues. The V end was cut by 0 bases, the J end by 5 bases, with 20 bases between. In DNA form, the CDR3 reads TGTGCCAGCAGCCAAGATGTGGGCATAACCGGGGGAGATAATTCACCCCTCCACTTT. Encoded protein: CASSQDVGITGGDNSPLHF.